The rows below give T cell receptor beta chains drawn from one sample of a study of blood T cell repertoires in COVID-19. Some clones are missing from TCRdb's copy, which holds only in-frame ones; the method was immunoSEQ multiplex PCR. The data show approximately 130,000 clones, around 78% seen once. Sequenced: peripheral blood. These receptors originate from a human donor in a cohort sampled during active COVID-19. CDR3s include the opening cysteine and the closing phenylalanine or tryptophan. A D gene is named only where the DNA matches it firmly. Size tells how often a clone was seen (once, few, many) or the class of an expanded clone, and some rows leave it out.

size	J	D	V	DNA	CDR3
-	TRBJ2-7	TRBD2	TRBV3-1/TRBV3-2	TGTGCCAGCAGCCCCGTGGGTCCTCCGGGACTAGCGGGGCACGAGCAGTACTTC	CASSPVGPPGLAGHEQYF
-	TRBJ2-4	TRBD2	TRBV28	TGTGCCAGCAGTTTTTCCCCCAGCGGGGAGCTTGCCTCCTTAAACATTCAGTACTTC	CASSFSPSGELASLNIQYF
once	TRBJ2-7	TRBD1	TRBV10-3	TGTGCCATCAGTGAGGACAGGGAGCACGAGCAGTACTTC	CAISEDREHEQYF
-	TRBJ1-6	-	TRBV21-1	TGTGCCAGCACCACACAGGGGAATTGTGATAATTCACCCCTCCACTTT	CASTTQGNCDNSPLHF
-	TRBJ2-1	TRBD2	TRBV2	TGTGCCAGCAGAAATCCGGGACTAGCCTACAATGAGCAGTTCTTC	CASRNPGLAYNEQFF
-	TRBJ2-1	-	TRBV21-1	TGTGCCAGCATAAAGCTGCTCTCCTACAATGAGCAGTTCTTC	CASIKLLSYNEQFF
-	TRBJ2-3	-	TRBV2	TGTGCCAGCAAGGTAGTAGCTCGGGCAGATACGCAGTATTTT	CASKVVARADTQYF
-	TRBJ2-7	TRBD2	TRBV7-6	TGTGCCAGCAGCCCCGGGGTAGCGGGGGCTCGGCAGTACTTC	CASSPGVAGARQYF
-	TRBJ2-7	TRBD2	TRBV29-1	TGCAGCGTTGAAGAAGGGACTAGCGGAGACTACGAGCAGTACTTC	CSVEEGTSGDYEQYF
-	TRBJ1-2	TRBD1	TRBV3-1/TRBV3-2	TGTGCCAGCAGCAGCAGGGGGGTGGCCTATGGCTACACCTTC	CASSSRGVAYGYTF
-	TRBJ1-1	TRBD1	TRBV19	TGTGCCACCGCGCGACAGGGGGGTAAAGCTTTCTTT	CATARQGGKAFF
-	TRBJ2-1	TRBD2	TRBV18	TGTGCCAGCTCTGGAGATGAGCGGGGGGGCCTCTACAATGAGCAGTTCTTC	CASSGDERGGLYNEQFF
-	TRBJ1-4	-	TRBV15	TGTGCCACCCGACAGGACTCAAAAGAAAAACTGTTTTTT	CATRQDSKEKLFF
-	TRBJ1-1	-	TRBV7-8	TGTGCCAGCAGCCCTGGGTCGGGCAGCGGAGCTTTCTTT	CASSPGSGSGAFF
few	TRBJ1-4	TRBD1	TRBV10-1	TGCGCCAGCAGTGAGTCGGGACAGGGAGGGGAAAAACTGTTTTTT	CASSESGQGGEKLFF
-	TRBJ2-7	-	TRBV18	TGTGCCAGCTCACCAACGGACTTCAGTTACGAGCAGTACTTC	CASSPTDFSYEQYF
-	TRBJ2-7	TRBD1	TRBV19	TGTGCCAGTAGTATGAGAGTGGGACAGATCTCCTACGAGCAGTACTTC	CASSMRVGQISYEQYF
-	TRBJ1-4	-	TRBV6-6	TGTGCCAGCAGTTATTGGCGCGGAGCAACTAATGAAAAACTGTTTTTT	CASSYWRGATNEKLFF
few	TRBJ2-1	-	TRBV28	TGTGCCAGCAGCCCACCAGGGAAAGTAAATGAGCAGTTCTTC	CASSPPGKVNEQFF
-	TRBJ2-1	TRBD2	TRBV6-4	TGTGCCAGCAGTGACTCGAAACTAGCGGGGATCTACAATGAGCAGTTCTTC	CASSDSKLAGIYNEQFF
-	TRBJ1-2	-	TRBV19	TGTGCCAGTAGTATAGATCAGGACTTCTATGGCTACACCTTC	CASSIDQDFYGYTF
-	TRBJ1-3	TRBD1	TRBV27	TGTGCCAGTCGCAAAGGACAGGGGTTGGGAAACACCATATATTTT	CASRKGQGLGNTIYF
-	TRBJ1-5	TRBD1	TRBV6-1	TGTGCCAGCAGTGGTAACAGGGGAAGTAGCAATCAGCCCCAGCATTTT	CASSGNRGSSNQPQHF
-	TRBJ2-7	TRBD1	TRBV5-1	TGCGCCAGCAGCTCCCCCGGGACAGGGGGTGTTTACGAGCAGTACTTC	CASSSPGTGGVYEQYF
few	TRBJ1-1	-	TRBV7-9	TGTGCCAGCAGCCCCCGTCAGGGTATCAACACTGAAGCTTTCTTT	CASSPRQGINTEAFF
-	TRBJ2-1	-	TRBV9	TGTGCCAGCAGCGTAGTGGGGGCAGGAAATGAGCAGTTCTTC	CASSVVGAGNEQFF
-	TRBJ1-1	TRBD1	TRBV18	TGTGCCAGCTCACTGGACAGGGTAAATCCTATGAACACTGAAGCTTTCTTT	CASSLDRVNPMNTEAFF
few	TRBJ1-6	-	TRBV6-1	TGTGCCAGCAGTGAATTTAAGGGGTCTGGGGAACCCCTCCACTTT	CASSEFKGSGEPLHF
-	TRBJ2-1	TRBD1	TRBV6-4	TGTGCCAGCAGTGAAGTGACAGGGGCCTACAATGAGCAGTTCTTC	CASSEVTGAYNEQFF
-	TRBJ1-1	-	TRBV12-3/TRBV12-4	TGTGCCAGCAGTTCGGACAGACCACTTGAAGCTTTCTTT	CASSSDRPLEAFF
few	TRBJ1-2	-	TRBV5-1	TGCGCCAGCAGCTTTGGAAGCGGTAACTATGGCTACACCTTC	CASSFGSGNYGYTF
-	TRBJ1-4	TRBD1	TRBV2	TGTGCCAGCAGTGAAGGAGGGACAGGAGGTGAAAAACTGTTTTTT	CASSEGGTGGEKLFF